This T cell receptor (beta chain) was sequenced in a study of blood T cell repertoires in COVID-19. As originally analysed: Amplification of reference gene primers provided the estimated nucleated cell counts. Sequencing used immunoSEQ multiplex PCR; TCRdb keeps in-frame clones, though not all of them. For V, J and clone size, that table is used; D and trimming come from the DNA. The repertoire holds roughly 260,000 clones, about 85% seen once, with approximately 3.8% in the top ten. This clone was seen only once. The CDR3 loop spans 16 amino acids. Losses at the gene ends were 5 bases for V and 3 bases for J; bases not matched to a gene: 10. CDR1 is KGHSH, CDR2 LQKENI, per germline.

The rearrangement joins TRBV18 to TRBJ2-3; the match to TRBD2 covers 8 bases. Specimen: peripheral blood. The clonotype comes from a man aged 55 to 70 who had recovered from COVID-19. The CDR3 DNA is TGTGCCAGCTCAGCACGCCGCGGGGGGAGGACAGATACGCAGTATTTT. Amino acids: CASSARRGGRTDTQYF.